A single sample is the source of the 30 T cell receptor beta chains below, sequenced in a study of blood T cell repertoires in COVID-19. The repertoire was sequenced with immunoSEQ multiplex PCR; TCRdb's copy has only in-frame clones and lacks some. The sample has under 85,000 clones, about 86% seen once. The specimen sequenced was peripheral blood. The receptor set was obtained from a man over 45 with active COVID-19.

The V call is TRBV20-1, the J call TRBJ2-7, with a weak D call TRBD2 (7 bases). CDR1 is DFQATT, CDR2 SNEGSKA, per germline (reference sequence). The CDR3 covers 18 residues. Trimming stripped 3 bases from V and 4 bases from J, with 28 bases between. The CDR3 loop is CSASPEGGGHGPRYEQYF. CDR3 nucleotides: TGCAGTGCTAGTCCGGAGGGCGGGGGACACGGGCCGAGGTACGAGCAGTACTTC.

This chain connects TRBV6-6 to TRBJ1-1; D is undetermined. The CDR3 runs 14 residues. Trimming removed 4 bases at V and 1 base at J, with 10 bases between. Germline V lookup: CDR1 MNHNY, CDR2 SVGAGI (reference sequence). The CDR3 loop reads CASSSYDSNTEAFF. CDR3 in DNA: TGTGCCAGCAGTTCCTACGACTCGAACACTGAAGCTTTCTTT.

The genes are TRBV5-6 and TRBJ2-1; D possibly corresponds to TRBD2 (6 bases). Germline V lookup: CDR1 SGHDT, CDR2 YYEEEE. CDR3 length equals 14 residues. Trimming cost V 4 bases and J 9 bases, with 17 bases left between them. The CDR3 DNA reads TGTGCCAGCAGCCCCGTCGGGCGGGAAGGTGAGCAGTTCTTC. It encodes CASSPVGREGEQFF. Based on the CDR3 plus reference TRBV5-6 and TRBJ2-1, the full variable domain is DAGVTQSPTHLIKTRGQQVTLRCSPKSGHDTVSWYQQALGQGPQFIFQYYEEEERQRGNFPDRFSGHQFPNYSSELNVNALLLGDSALYLCASSPVGREGEQFFGPGTRLTVL.

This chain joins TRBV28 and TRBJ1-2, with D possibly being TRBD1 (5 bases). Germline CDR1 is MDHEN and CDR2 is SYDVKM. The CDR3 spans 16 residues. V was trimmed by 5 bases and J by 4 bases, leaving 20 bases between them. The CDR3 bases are TGTGCCAGCAGTCCTCAGTACAGGAGCCAGGCCTATGGCTACACCTTC. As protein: CASSPQYRSQAYGYTF.

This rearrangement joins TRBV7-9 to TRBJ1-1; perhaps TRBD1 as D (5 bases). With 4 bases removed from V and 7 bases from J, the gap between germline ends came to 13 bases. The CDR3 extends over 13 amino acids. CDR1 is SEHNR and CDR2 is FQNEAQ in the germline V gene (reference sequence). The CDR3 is CASSWGEWGEAFF. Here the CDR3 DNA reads TGTGCCAGCAGCTGGGGGGAGTGGGGTGAAGCTTTCTTT.

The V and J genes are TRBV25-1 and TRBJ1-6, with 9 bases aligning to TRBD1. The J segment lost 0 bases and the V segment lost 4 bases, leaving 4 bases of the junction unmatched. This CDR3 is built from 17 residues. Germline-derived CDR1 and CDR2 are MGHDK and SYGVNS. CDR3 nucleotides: TGTGCCAGCAGTGGGGGGGGACAGGGCTCCTATAATTCACCCCTCCACTTT. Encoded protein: CASSGGGQGSYNSPLHF.

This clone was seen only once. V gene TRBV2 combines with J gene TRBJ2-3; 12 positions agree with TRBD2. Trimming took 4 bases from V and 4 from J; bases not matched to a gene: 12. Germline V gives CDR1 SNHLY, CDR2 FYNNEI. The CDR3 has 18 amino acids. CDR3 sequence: CASSASLAGGRSADTQYF. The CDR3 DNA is TGTGCCAGCAGTGCCTCGCTAGCGGGGGGGCGGTCGGCAGATACGCAGTATTTT.

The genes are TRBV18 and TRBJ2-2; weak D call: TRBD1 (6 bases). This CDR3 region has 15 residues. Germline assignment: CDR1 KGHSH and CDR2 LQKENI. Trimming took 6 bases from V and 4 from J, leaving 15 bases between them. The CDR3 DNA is TGTGCCAGCTCCCGCTGGACAGAAACCACCGGGGAGCTGTTTTTT. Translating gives CASSRWTETTGELFF.

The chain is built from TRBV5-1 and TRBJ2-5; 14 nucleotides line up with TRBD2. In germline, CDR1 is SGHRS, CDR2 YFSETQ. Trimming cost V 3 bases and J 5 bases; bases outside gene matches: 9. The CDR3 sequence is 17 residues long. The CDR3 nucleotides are TGCGCCAGCAGCTCCTCGACTAGCGGGAGGGCAGGGGAGACCCAGTACTTC. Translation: CASSSSTSGRAGETQYF.

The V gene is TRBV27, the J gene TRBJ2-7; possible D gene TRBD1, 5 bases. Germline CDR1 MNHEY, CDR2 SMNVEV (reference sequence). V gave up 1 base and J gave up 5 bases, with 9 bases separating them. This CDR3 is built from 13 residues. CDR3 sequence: CASSLYSRDEQYF. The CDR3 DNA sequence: TGTGCCAGCAGTTTATATAGCAGGGACGAGCAGTACTTC.

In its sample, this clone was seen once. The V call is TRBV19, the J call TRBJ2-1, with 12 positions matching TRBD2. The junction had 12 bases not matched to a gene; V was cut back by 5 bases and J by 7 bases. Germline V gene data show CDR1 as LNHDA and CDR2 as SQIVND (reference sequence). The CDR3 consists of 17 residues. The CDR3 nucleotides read TGTGCCAGTAGTCCTAGTAGGGGACTAGCGGGTAGAAATGAGCAGTTCTTC. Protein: CASSPSRGLAGRNEQFF.

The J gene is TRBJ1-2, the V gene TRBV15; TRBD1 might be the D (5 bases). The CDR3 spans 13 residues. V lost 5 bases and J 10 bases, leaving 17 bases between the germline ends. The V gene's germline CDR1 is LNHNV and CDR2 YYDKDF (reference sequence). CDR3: CATSRQAGLDYTF. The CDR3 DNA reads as TGTGCCACCAGCCGGCAGGCAGGGCTCGACTACACCTTC.

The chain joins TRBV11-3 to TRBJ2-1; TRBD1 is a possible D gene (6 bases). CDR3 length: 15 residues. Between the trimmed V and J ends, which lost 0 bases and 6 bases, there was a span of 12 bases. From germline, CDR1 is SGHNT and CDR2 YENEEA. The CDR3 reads CASSLDHRRGNEQFF. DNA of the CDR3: TGTGCCAGCAGCTTAGATCACCGCAGGGGCAATGAGCAGTTCTTC.

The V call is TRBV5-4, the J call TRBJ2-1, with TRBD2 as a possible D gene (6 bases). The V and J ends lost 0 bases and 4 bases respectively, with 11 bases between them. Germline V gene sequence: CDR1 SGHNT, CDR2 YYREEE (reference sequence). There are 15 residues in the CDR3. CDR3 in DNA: TGTGCCAGCAGCTTGGGGGGGGTCTCTTACAATGAGCAGTTCTTC. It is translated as CASSLGGVSYNEQFF.

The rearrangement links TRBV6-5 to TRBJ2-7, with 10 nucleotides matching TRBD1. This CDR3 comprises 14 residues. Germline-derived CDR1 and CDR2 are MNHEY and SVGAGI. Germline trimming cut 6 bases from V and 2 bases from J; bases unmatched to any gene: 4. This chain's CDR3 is CASRADRGPYEQYF. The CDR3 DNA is TGTGCCAGCAGGGCAGACAGGGGGCCCTACGAGCAGTACTTC.

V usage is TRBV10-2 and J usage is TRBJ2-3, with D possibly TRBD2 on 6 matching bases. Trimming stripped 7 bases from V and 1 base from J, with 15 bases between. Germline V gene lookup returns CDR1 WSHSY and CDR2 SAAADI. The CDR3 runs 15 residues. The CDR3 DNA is TGCGCCAGCAAAGGACTATCTATTGGCACAGATACGCAGTATTTT. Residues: CASKGLSIGTDTQYF.

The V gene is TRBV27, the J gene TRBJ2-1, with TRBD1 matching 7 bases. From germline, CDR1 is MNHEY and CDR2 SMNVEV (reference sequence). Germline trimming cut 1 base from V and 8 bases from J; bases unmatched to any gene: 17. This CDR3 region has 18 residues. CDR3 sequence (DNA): TGTGCCAGCAGTTTATTCCCGGACAGGAGGACTGTTGTCGATGAGCAGTTCTTC. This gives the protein CASSLFPDRRTVVDEQFF.

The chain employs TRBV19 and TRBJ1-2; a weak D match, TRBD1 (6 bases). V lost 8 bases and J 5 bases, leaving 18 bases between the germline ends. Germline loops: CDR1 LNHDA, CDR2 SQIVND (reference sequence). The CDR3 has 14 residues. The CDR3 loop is CASGGGSRLYGYTF. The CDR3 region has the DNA TGTGCCAGTGGGGGGGGCTCTAGGTTGTATGGCTACACCTTC.

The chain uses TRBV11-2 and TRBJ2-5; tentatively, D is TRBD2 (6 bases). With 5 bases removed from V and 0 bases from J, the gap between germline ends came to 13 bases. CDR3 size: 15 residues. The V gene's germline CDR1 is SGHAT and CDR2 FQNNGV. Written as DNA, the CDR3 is TGTGCCAGCAGCCTTCTACTAGCAAACCAAGAGACCCAGTACTTC. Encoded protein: CASSLLLANQETQYF.

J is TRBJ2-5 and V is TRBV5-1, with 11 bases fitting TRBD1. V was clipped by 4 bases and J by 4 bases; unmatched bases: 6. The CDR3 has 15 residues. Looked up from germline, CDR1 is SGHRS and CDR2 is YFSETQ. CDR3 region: CASSRADRGLETQYF. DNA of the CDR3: TGCGCCAGCAGCCGGGCGGACAGGGGGCTAGAGACCCAGTACTTC.

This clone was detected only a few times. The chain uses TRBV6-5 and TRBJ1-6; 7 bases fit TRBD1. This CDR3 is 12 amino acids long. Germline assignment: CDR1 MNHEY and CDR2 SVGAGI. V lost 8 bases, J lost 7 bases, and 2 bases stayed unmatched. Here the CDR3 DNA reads TGTGCCAGCCGGGACAGCAATTCACCCCTCCACTTT. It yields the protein CASRDSNSPLHF.

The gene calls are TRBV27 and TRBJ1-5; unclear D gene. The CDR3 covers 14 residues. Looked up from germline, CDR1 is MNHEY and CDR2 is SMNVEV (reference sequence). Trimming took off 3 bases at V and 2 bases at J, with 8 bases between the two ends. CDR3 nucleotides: TGTGCCAGCAGTTTGCGGCTAGGCAATCAGCCCCAGCATTTT. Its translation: CASSLRLGNQPQHF.

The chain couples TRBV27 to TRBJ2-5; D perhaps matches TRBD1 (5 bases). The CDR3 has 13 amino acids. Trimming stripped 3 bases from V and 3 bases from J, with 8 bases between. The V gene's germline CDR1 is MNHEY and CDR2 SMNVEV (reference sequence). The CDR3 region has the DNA TGTGCCAGCAGTTTTCAAGGGGAAGAGACCCAGTACTTC. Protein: CASSFQGEETQYF.

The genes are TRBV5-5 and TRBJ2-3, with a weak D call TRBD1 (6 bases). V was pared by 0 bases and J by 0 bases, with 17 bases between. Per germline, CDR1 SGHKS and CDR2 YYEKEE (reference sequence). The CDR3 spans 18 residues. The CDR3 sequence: CASSLAGQLMTSTDTQYF. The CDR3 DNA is TGTGCCAGCAGCTTGGCGGGACAACTCATGACTAGCACAGATACGCAGTATTTT.

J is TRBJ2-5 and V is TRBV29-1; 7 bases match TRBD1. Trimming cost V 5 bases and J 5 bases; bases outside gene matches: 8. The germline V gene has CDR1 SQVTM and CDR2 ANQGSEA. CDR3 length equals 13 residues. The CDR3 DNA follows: TGCAGCGTTTGGAACAGGGGCCACGAGACCCAGTACTTC. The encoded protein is CSVWNRGHETQYF.

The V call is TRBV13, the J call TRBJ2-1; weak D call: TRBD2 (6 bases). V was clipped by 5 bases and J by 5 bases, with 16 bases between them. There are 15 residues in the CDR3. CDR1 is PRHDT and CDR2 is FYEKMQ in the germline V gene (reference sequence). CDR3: CASSGAGRLDNEQFF. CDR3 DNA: TGTGCCAGCAGCGGAGCGGGCAGACTCGACAATGAGCAGTTCTTC.

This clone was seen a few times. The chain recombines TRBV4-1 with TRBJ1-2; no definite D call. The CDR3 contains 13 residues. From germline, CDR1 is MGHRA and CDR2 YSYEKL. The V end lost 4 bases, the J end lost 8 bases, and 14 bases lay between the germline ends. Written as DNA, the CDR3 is TGCGCCAGCAGCCCCGAAAGGGAGGTCGGCTACACCTTC. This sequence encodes CASSPEREVGYTF.

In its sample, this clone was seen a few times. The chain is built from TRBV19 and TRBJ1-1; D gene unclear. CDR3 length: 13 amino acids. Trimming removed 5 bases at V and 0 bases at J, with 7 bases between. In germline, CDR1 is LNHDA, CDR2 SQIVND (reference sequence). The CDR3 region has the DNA TGTGCCAGTAGTTTGAACATGAACACTGAAGCTTTCTTT. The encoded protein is CASSLNMNTEAFF.

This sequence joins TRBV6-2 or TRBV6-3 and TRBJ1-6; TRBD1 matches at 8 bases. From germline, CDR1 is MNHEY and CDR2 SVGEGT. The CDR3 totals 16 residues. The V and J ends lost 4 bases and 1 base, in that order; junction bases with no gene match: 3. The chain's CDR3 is CASSSDRGSYNSPLHF. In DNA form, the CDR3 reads TGTGCCAGCAGTTCAGACAGGGGATCCTATAATTCACCCCTCCACTTT.

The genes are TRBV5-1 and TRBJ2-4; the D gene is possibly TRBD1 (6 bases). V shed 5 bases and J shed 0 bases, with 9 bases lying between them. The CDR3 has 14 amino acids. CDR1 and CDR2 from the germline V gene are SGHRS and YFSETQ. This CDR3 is CASRTGLAKNIQYF. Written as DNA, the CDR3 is TGCGCCAGCAGGACAGGTCTAGCCAAAAACATTCAGTACTTC.